This T cell receptor beta chain was documented in a study of T cell changes during pregnancy in multiple sclerosis. This clone showed up just a few times. The data were produced by immunoSEQ multiplex PCR, yet TCRdb's version contains in-frame clones alone and is incomplete. This sample has 85,000 to 100,000 clones; approximately 92% occur once, and the top ten carry around 2.7%. J gave up 2 bases and V 1 base, and 8 bases lay outside the gene matches. The germline V gene has CDR1 SEHNR and CDR2 FQNEAQ (reference sequence). This CDR3 is 16 amino acids long. The source material was peripheral blood, sampled in the first trimester of pregnancy. This clonotype was sampled from a female donor with multiple sclerosis, enrolled in a pregnancy study. This rearrangement joins TRBV7-9 to TRBJ2-7, with 7 bases matching TRBD2. The CDR3 DNA reads TGTGCCAGCAGCTTAGTCAGGCTAGCGGATACCTACGAGCAGTACTTC. Protein product: CASSLVRLADTYEQYF.